This T cell receptor (beta chain) was identified in a study of blood T cell repertoires in COVID-19. Study overall: T cells, B-cell-depleted T cells, or PBMCs provided the cDNA or gDNA that served as material.

Trimming removed 7 bases at V and 10 bases at J, with 14 bases between. This CDR3 has 12 residues. CDR1 and CDR2 (germline): SGHVS, FQNEAQ. As handled by the study authors: Amplification of reference gene primers was used by the study to estimate nucleated cell counts. Only in-frame clones appear in the TCRdb table, and some are missing; sequencing was by immunoSEQ multiplex PCR. V and J calls plus clone size are reproduced from that table; the DNA served to infer D and trimming. This repertoire shows roughly 280,000 clones, approximately 86% found once; its top ten account for nearly 2%. The receptor was isolated from a man aged 30 to 39 with active or convalescent COVID-19. This chain links TRBV7-8 with TRBJ2-1; D might be TRBD1 (5 bases). The sequencing sample was made of peripheral blood. The CDR3 DNA follows: TGTGCCAGCACAAATCAGGGCAACGAGCAGTTCTTC. Translating gives CASTNQGNEQFF.